Described below is a single TCR beta chain sequence and its context. TCRdb recomputed calls from the 5' RACE reads with MiXCR, one row per CDR3 protein. Found here are roughly 340,000 distinct CDR3 sequences, 3% to 4.5% of them singletons; the top ten hold about 24%. The data derive from a study of T cells after yellow fever vaccination. This CDR3 is built from 14 residues. Trimming pared 0 bases from V and 5 bases from J, leaving 11 bases between. Germline V gene lookup returns CDR1 SGHRS and CDR2 YFSETQ. Material: PBMCs, obtained 5 days after the yellow fever booster vaccination. This clonotype was sampled from a man in his late teens or twenties who received the YFV17D yellow fever vaccine. The chain employs TRBV5-1 and TRBJ1-2; D perhaps matches TRBD1 (6 bases). The CDR3 protein is CASSLEGQEYGYTF. The CDR3 nucleotides are TGCGCCAGCAGCTTGGAGGGACAAGAATATGGCTACACCTTC.